This T cell receptor (beta chain) emerged from a study of T-cell reconstitution after alpha-beta-depleted transplantation in children. Unique molecular identifiers were used in preparing the TCRbeta library. Each CDR3 protein gets one entry after TCRdb re-called the PCR reads with MiXCR. The sample comprises fewer than 450,000 distinct CDR3 sequences, 15% to 20% of which are singletons, and about 41% rests with the top ten. The CDR3 length is 18 residues. V lost 7 bases and J 3 bases, leaving 29 bases between the germline ends. Germline CDR1 and CDR2: SGHKS and YYEKEE (reference sequence). The chain is built from TRBV5-5 and TRBJ2-7, with a weak D call TRBD1 (6 bases). The source is a male patient aged 2 to 9 who had a stem cell transplant for acute lymphoblastic leukemia, so the T cells may come from the graft donor. Sequenced here: PBMCs, mostly from graft donor cells, sampled 360 days after TCRalphabeta/CD19-depleted stem cell transplant. The chain's CDR3 is CASCSVSFEAGVGYEQYF. The CDR3 region has the DNA TGTGCCAGCTGCTCTGTTTCTTTCGAGGCAGGGGTGGGCTACGAGCAGTACTTC.